These T cell receptor beta chains were read from a single sample in a study of identical twins. Each CDR3 protein gets one entry after TCRdb re-called the 5' RACE reads with MiXCR. The table shows about 700,000 distinct CDR3 sequences, with over 5% occurring only once. Source material: naive T cells sorted from blood. The receptor source for this set is a man younger than 30 in good health. The CDR3 runs from the conserved cysteine through the conserved F or W. The order of the fields is clone size, J gene, V gene, CDR3 protein. Clone size is shown for a subset of rows, as once, few, many or a class of expanded clone.

clone size: many; J gene: TRBJ2-1; V gene: TRBV4-2; CDR3 protein: CASSQIGKGGLTSQNEQFF
clone size: few; J gene: TRBJ2-5; V gene: TRBV5-1; CDR3 protein: CASSLRGPGQSQETQYF
clone size: .; J gene: TRBJ2-6; V gene: TRBV12-3/TRBV12-4; CDR3 protein: CASNGAGSSGANVLTF
clone size: many; J gene: TRBJ2-2; V gene: TRBV20-1; CDR3 protein: CSAREDWGEGNGELFF
clone size: many; J gene: TRBJ1-4; V gene: TRBV20-1; CDR3 protein: CSANIGFNEKLFF
clone size: many; J gene: TRBJ1-5; V gene: TRBV12-3/TRBV12-4; CDR3 protein: CASSWGPTGLGSQPQHF
clone size: many; J gene: TRBJ2-5; V gene: TRBV3-1; CDR3 protein: CASSQDLETQYF
clone size: .; J gene: TRBJ2-1; V gene: TRBV6-1; CDR3 protein: CASSTLAYNEQFF
clone size: .; J gene: TRBJ1-1; V gene: TRBV2; CDR3 protein: CASSERLFGAGTEAFF
clone size: many; J gene: TRBJ2-1; V gene: TRBV20-1; CDR3 protein: CSAKGRNSYNEQFF
clone size: .; J gene: TRBJ1-3; V gene: TRBV20-1; CDR3 protein: CSARDARASGNTIYF
clone size: .; J gene: TRBJ2-1; V gene: TRBV7-9; CDR3 protein: CASTTGSQAKRFF
clone size: many; J gene: TRBJ2-1; V gene: TRBV15; CDR3 protein: CATSFDPLGNNEQFF
clone size: .; J gene: TRBJ1-1; V gene: TRBV3-1; CDR3 protein: CASSQEGTGVPTEAFF
clone size: many; J gene: TRBJ2-1; V gene: TRBV5-6; CDR3 protein: CASSPTDRSYNEQFF